This TCR beta chain was obtained from a study of blood T cell repertoires in COVID-19. Looking at the study overall: Italy, Spain and the United States were the sources of the convalescent and acute COVID-19 samples. PBMCs, B-cell-depleted T cells, or T cells were the source of the cDNA or gDNA that made up the material.

The ends lost 6 bases at V and 11 bases at J; junction bases unmatched: 14. Germline V lookup: CDR1 MNHEY, CDR2 SVGAGI. The CDR3 runs 14 residues. Per the original data handling: Reference gene primer amplification gave estimated nucleated cell counts. Clones were read by immunoSEQ multiplex PCR, and TCRdb kept only the in-frame ones, dropping some. The DNA gave D and trimming, while V, J and clone size come from that table. Altogether more than 150,000 clones are present, roughly four fifths being singletons, with the ten largest covering under 8.5%. Sequencing was done on a sample of peripheral blood. This TCR was recovered from a human donor in a cohort sampled during active COVID-19. The chain combines TRBV6-5 with TRBJ2-7; the match to TRBD1 covers 9 bases. DNA for the CDR3: TGTGCCAGCAGCCCAGGGGACAGGGCTTTCCGGGAGTACTTC. Its translation: CASSPGDRAFREYF.